This entry features one T cell receptor beta chain sequence. This sample is part of a study of blood T cell repertoires in COVID-19. Looking at the study overall: The United States, Italy and Spain provided the acute and convalescent COVID-19 samples. PBMCs, B-cell-depleted T cells, or T cells were the source of the cDNA or gDNA that made up the material.

The CDR3 covers 16 residues. The V gene lost 0 bases and the J gene lost 10 bases, with 16 bases spanning the gap. The germline V gene has CDR1 SGHTA and CDR2 FQGTGA. Authors' analysis steps: Amplifying reference gene primers gave estimates of nucleated cell counts. Assay: immunoSEQ multiplex PCR; the TCRdb copy retains only in-frame clones and omits some. The D gene and trimming were derived from the DNA, and the V and J assignments and clone size from that table. The sample has about 280,000 clones, approximately 85% seen once. The chain carries TRBV7-3 and TRBJ1-6; D unclear. The sequenced sample consisted of peripheral blood. The source of this sequence is a man aged 50-59 years with active or convalescent COVID-19. This chain's CDR3 is CASSLTRSGLGSPLHF. The CDR3 bases are TGTGCCAGCAGCTTAACACGGAGCGGGCTTGGATCACCCCTCCACTTT.